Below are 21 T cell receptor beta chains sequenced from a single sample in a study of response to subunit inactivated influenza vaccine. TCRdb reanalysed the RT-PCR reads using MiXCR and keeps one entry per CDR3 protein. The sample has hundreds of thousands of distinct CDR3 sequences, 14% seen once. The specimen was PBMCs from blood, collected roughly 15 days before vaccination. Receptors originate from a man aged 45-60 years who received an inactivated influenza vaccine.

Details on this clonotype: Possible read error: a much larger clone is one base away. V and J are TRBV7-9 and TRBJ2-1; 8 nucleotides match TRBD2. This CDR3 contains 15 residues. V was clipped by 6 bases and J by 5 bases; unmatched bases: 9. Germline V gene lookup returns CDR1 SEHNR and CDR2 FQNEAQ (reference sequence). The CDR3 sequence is CASSSGISGNNEQFF. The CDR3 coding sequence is TGTGCCAGCAGTTCCGGGATTAGCGGGAACAATGAGCAGTTCTTC.

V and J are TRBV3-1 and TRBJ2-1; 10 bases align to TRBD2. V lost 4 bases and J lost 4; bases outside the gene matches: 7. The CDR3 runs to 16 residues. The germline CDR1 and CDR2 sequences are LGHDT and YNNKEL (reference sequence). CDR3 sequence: CASSPRTSGLYNEQFF. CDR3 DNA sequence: TGTGCCAGCAGCCCCAGGACTAGCGGATTGTACAATGAGCAGTTCTTC.

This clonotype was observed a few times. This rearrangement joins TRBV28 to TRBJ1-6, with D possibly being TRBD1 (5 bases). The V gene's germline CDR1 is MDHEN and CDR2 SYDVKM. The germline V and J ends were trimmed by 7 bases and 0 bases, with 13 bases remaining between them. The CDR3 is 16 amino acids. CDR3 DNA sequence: TGTGCCAGCACCGGGGGGGTGAGCTCCTATAATTCACCCCTCCACTTT. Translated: CASTGGVSSYNSPLHF.

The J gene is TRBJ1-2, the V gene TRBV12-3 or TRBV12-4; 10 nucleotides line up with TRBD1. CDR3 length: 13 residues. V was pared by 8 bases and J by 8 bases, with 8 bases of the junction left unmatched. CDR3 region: CASDGTGESGYTF. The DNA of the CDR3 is TGTGCCAGCGACGGGACAGGGGAGTCCGGCTACACCTTC.

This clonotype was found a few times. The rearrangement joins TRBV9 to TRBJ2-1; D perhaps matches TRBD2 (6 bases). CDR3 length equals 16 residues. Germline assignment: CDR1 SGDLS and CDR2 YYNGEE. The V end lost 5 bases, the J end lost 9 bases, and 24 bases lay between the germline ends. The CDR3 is CASRIGGVVFIVEQFF. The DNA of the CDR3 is TGTGCCAGCAGAATAGGAGGGGTAGTGTTCATCGTTGAGCAGTTCTTC.

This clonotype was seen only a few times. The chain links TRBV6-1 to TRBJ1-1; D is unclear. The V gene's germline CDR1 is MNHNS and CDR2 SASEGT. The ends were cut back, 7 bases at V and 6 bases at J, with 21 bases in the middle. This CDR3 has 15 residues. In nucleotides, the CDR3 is TGTGCCAGCACTAAAAACGGGCCGATCGGAGCTGAAGCTTTCTTT. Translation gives CASTKNGPIGAEAFF.

In DNA form, the CDR3 reads TGTGCCACCAGTGATTTAGGGTCGGATAATACGCAGTATTTT. Translating gives CATSDLGSDNTQYF. V usage is TRBV24-1 and J usage is TRBJ2-3; D remains ambiguous. Trimming removed 1 base at V and 7 bases at J, with 11 bases between. The CDR3 has 14 residues. Germline CDR1 reads KGHDR; CDR2 reads SFDVKD.

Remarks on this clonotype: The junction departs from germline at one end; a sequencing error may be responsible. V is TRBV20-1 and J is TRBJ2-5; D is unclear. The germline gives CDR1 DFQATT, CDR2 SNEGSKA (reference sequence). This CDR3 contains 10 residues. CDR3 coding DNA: TGCAGTGCTGGAGAGTGGACCCAGTACTTC. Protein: CSAGEWTQYF.

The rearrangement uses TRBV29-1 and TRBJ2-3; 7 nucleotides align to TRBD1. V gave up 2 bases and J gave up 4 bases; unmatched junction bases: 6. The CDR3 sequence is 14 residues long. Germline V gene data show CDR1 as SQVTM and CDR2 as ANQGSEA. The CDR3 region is CSVEHGQEPDTQYF. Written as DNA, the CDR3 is TGCAGCGTTGAACACGGACAGGAACCAGATACGCAGTATTTT.

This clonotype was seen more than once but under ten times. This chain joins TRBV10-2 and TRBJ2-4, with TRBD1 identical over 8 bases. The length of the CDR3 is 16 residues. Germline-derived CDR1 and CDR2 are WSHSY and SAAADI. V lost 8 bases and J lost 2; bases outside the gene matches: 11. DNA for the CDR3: TGCGCCAGCTCTTTCGGTGGGGACAGGACCAAAAACATTCAGTACTTC. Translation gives CASSFGGDRTKNIQYF.

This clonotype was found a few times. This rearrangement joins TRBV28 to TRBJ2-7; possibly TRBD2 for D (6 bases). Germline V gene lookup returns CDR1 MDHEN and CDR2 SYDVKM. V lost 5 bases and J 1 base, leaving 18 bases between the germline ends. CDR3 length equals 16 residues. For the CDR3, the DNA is TGTGCCAGCAGTCCCTCCCGGACTGGACTATCCTACGAGCAGTACTTC. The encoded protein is CASSPSRTGLSYEQYF.

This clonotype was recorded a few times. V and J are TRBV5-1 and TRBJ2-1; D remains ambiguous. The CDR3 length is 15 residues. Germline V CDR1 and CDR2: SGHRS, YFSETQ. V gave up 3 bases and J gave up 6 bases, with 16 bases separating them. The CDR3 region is CASSSELSRLNEQFF. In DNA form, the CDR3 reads TGCGCCAGCAGCTCAGAACTATCTAGGCTCAATGAGCAGTTCTTC.

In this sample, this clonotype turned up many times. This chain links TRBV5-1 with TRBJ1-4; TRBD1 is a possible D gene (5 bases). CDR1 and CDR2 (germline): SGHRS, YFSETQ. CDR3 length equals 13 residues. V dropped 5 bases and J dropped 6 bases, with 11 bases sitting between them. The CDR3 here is CASRDIKHEKLFF. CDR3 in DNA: TGCGCCAGCAGGGACATCAAGCATGAAAAACTGTTTTTT.

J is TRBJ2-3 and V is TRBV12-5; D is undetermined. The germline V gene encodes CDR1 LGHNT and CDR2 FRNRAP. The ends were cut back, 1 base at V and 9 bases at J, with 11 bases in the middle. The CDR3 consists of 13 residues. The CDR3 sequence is CASGLGDGRTQYF. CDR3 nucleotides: TGTGCTAGTGGTTTGGGAGACGGACGGACGCAGTATTTT.

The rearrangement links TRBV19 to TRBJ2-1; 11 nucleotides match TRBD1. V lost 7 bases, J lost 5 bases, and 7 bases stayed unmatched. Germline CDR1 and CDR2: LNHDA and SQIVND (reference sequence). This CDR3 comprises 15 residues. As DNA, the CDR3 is TGTGCCAGTACCCTAGGGACAGGGGGGAACAATGAGCAGTTCTTC. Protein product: CASTLGTGGNNEQFF.

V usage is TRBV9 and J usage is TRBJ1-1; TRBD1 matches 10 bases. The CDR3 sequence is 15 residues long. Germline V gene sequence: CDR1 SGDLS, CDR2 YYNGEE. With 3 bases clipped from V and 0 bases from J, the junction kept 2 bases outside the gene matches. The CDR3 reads CASSGQGAMNTEAFF. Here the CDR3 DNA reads TGTGCCAGCAGCGGACAGGGGGCCATGAACACTGAAGCTTTCTTT. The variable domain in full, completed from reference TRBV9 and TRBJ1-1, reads DSGVTQTPKHLITATGQRVTLRCSPRSGDLSVYWYQQSLDQGLQFLIQYYNGEERAKGNILERFSAQQFPDLHSELNLSSLELGDSALYFCASSGQGAMNTEAFFGQGTRLTVV.

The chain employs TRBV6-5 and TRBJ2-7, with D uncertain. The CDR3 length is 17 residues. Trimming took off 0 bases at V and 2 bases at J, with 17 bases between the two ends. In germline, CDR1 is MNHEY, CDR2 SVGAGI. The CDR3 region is CASSYSGRTVGPYEQYF. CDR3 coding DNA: TGTGCCAGCAGTTACTCGGGAAGGACGGTGGGCCCCTACGAGCAGTACTTC.

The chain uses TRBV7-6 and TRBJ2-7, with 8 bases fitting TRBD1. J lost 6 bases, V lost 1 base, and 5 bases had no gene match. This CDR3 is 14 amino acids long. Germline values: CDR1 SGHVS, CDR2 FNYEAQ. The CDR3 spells CASSLGGTGGEQYF. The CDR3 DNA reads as TGTGCCAGCAGCTTAGGTGGGACAGGAGGCGAGCAGTACTTC.

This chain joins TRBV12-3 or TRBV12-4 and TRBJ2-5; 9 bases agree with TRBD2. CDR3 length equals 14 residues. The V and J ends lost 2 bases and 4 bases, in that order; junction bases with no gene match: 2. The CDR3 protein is CASSLTSGPETQYF. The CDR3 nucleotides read TGTGCCAGCAGTTTAACTAGCGGGCCAGAGACCCAGTACTTC.

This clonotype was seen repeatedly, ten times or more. CDR3 DNA sequence: TGCAGCGTTGAGAGGGGGCCCCGACCGAACACTGAAGCTTTCTTT. This translates into CSVERGPRPNTEAFF. The V and J genes are TRBV29-1 and TRBJ1-1; 7 bases are shared with TRBD1. V lost 3 bases, J lost 1 base, and 8 bases stayed unmatched. There are 15 residues in the CDR3. CDR1 and CDR2 (germline): SQVTM, ANQGSEA.

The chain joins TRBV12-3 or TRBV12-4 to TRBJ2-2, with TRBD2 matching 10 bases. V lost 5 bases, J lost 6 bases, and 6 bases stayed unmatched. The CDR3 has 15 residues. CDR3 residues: CASSLSGRLAGELFF. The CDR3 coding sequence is TGTGCCAGCAGTCTTAGCGGGAGGCTCGCCGGGGAGCTGTTTTTT.